This T cell receptor beta chain appears in the sequencing data of a study of T cells in Graves' hyperthyroidism and ophthalmopathy. The V and J ends lost 4 bases and 7 bases, in that order; junction bases with no gene match: 9. Per the germline V gene, CDR1 is SGHRS and CDR2 is YFSETQ. This CDR3 has 14 residues. This clonotype was picked up many times. Patients were excluded for uncontrolled infection, other autoimmune disease, pregnancy or lactation. Amplification yielded TCR beta CDR3 regions, with RNA transcripts as the source. The HTBI set primed first-round TCR CDR3 RT-PCR. TCRdb reprocessed the multiplex PCR reads with MiXCR, giving one entry per CDR3 protein. The table includes approximately 300,000 distinct CDR3 sequences, around 17% detected once.

The clonotype comes from a man aged 25 to 40 with Graves' hyperthyroidism. Sequencing was carried out using blood. The chain employs TRBV5-1 and TRBJ2-7, with TRBD1 identical over 9 bases. CDR3 amino acids: CASSGDRERWEQYF. Written as DNA, the CDR3 is TGCGCCAGCAGCGGGGACAGGGAACGGTGGGAGCAGTACTTC.